The TCR beta chain described here comes from a study of shared clonotypes between healthy human individuals. The overall study: Ranging from 18 to 49 in age, donors were two women and a few men.

Overall study results and limits: What rarefaction showed was incomplete sorted-subset sequencing despite large depth.

The run depth of the assay was deep. When replicate PCRs were run on sorted subsets, they used approximately 210 ng DNA, some 29,000 T cell genomes. Assay: immunoSEQ multiplex PCR; the TCRdb copy retains only in-frame clones and omits some. The table shows about 1,800,000 clones, with about 95% occurring only once. CD45RO-negative, CCR7-selected cells formed the naive CD8 fraction, which excluded terminally differentiated effector memory CD45RA+ cells. On this clone itself: Its antigen remains unknown.

The V end was cut by 8 bases, the J end by 7 bases, with 14 bases between. The length of the CDR3 is 13 residues. Looked up from germline, CDR1 is MNHEY and CDR2 is SMNVEV (reference sequence). The clonotype originates from a man aged 18 to 30 in good health. Sequencing input: naive CD8+ T cells sorted from blood. The V gene is TRBV27, the J gene TRBJ1-4; TRBD1 is a possible D gene (5 bases). DNA of the CDR3: TGTGCCAGCCGCCGGGACGGAGGTGAAAAACTGTTTTTT. Encoded protein: CASRRDGGEKLFF.